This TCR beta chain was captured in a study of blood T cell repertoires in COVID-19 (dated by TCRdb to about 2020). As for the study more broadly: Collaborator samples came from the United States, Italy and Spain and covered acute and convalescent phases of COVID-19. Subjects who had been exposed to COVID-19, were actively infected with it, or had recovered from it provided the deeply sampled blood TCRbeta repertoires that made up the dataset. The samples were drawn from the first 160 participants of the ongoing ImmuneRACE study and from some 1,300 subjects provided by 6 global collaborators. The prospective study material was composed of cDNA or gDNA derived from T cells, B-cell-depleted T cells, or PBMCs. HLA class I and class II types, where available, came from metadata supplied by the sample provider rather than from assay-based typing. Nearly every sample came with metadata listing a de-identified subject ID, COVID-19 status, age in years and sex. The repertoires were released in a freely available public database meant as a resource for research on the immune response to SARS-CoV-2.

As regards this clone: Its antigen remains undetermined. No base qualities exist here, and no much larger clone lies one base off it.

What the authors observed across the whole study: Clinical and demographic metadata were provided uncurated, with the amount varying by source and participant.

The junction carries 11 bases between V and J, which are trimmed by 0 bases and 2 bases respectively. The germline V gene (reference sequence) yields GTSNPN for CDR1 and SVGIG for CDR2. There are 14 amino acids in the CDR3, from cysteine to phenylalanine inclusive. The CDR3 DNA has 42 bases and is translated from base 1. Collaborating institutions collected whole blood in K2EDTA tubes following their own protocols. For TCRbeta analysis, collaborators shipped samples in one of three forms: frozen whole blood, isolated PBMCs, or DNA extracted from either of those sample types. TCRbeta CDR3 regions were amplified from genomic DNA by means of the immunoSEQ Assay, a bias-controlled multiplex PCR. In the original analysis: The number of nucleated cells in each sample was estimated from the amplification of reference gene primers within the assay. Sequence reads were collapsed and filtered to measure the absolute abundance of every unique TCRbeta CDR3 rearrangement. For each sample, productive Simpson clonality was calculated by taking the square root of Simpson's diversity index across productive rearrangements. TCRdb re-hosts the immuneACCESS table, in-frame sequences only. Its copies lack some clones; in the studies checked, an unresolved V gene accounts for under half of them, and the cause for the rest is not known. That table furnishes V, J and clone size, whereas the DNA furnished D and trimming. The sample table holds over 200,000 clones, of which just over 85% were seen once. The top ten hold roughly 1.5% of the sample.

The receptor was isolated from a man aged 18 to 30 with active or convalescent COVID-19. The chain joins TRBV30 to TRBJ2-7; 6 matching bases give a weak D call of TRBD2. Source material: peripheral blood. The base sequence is TGTGCCTGGAGTGTGGGGGACTCCACCTACGAGCAGTACTTC. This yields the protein CAWSVGDSTYEQYF.